This T cell receptor (beta chain) was profiled in a study of blood T cells in healthy people across ages. This clonotype has a handful of counts. For the second PCR, which ran for roughly 6 to 12 cycles, a sample-barcoded 5' primer and a J-beta primer mix were used. From the 5' RACE reads, TCRdb called clonotypes with MiXCR, one entry per CDR3 protein. This table has hundreds of thousands of distinct CDR3 sequences, 20% to 30% appearing once. This CDR3 comprises 14 residues. Per germline, CDR1 ENHRY and CDR2 SYGVKD. V lost 4 bases, J lost 10 bases, and 8 bases stayed unmatched. The sample also formed part of further work on T cells of mothers and their children. This second report adds: The entire RNA extract went into cDNA synthesis at approximately 1.5 ug per 15 ul. There were over 10 million TCR beta CDR3 reads from each mother and around 2.7 million from each child. At a sensitivity of about 98 clones per million clonotypes, no persistent microchimeric T cell clones appeared.

Sequences were obtained from blood. The clonotype comes from a boy under 18 in good health. This chain joins TRBV10-3 and TRBJ1-4; TRBD1 matches 8 bases. CDR3 coding DNA: TGTGCCATCAGTGGGGTTGGGACAGGAGGAAAACTGTTTTTT. Translating gives CAISGVGTGGKLFF.